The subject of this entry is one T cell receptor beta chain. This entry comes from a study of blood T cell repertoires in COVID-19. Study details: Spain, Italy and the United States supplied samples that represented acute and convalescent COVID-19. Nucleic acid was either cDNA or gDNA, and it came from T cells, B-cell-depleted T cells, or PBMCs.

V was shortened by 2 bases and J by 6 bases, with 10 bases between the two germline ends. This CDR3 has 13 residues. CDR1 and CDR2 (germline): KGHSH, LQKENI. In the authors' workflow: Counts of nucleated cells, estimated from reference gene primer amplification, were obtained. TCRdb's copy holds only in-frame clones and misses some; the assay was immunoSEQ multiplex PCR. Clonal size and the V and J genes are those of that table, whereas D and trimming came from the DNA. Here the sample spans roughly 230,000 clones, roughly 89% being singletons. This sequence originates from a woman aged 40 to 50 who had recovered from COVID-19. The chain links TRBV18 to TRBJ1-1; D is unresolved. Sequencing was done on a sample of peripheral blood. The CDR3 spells CASSPIPRAEAFF. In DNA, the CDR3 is TGTGCCAGCTCACCAATCCCCCGGGCTGAAGCTTTCTTT.